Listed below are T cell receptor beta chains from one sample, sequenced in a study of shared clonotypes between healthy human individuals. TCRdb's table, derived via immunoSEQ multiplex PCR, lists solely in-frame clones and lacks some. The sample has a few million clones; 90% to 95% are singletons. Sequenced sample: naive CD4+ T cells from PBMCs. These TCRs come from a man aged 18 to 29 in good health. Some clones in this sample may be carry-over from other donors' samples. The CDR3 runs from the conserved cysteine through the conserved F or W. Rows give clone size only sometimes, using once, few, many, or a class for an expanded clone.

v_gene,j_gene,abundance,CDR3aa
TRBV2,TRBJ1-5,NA,CASSSYRDINQPQHF
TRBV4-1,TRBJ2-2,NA,CASSQLEQGGGELFF
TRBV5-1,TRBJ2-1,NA,CASSWGTDGIYNEQFF
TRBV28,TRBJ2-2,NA,CASTSGQLTGELFF
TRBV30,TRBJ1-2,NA,CAWSVGGYDGYTF
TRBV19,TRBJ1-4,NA,CASSIAPGTGREKLFF
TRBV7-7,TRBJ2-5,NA,CASSKRTGDQETQYF
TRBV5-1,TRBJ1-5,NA,CASSPGTGGEGQPQHF
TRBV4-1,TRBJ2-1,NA,CASRGLGGNNEQFF
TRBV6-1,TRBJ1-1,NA,CASMVLVNTEAFF
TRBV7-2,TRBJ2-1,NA,CASSLLWQGNNEQFF
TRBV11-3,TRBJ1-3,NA,CASSETGPGNTIYF
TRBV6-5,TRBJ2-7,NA,CASSQRPGFYEQYF
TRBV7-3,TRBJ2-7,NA,CASSLRGGSSYEQYF
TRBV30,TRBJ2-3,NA,CAWSVVFSTDTQYF
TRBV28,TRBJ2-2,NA,CASSLFEGRPGELFF
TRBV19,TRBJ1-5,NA,CASSIGRGRGQPQHF
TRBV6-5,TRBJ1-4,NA,CASSERDGEKLFF
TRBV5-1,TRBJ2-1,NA,CASSLLTVYNEQFF
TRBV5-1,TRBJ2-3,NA,CASSGRTSGRAGTDTQYF
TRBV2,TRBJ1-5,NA,CASSVGNSNQPQHF
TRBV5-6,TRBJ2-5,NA,CASSRKVLGAVEETQYF
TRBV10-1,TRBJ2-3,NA,CASSESIATDTQYF
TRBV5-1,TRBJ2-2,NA,CASSLEGQGGLFF
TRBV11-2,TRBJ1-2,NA,CASSFPGQGNGYTF
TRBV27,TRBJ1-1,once,CASSFQGAEAFF
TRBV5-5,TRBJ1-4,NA,CASSLPPSGAEKLFF
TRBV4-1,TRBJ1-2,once,CASSQVPPRQGLGGHGYTF
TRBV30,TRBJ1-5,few,CAWSEGQPNQPQHF
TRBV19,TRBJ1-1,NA,CASSIEGRGDTEAFF
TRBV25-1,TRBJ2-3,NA,CASSETTSGNHTDTQYF
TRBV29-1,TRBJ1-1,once,CSVGRGPGRTEAFF
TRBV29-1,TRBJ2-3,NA,CSVGAGSTDTQYF
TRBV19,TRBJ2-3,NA,CASIARGADTQYF
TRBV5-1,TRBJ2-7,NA,CASSLTGTYEQYF
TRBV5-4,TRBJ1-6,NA,CASSPKRQGARNSPLHF
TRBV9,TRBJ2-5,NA,CASSDLVGQGIGETQYF
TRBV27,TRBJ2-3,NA,CASSLWDRVDTQYF
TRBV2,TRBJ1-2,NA,CASSPQGSYGYTF
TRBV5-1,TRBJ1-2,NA,CASSPRLEGDYGYTF
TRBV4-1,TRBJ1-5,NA,CASSQVFPFNQPQHF
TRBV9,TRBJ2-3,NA,CASSVAGTNLMDTQYF
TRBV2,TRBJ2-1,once,CASSVGWGEQFF
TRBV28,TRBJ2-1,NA,CASSTPSGPRENEQFF
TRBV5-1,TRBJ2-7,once,CASSPGAGGNDEQYF